This T cell receptor (beta chain) emerged from a study of T-cell memory formation after mild COVID-19. As for the study in general: Each donor largely had its own TCR clusters. Overall study results and limits: Balance between CD4 and CD8 was seen in clones contracting day 15 to 85, and a CD4+ lean was seen in later expanders.

In the case of this clonotype: The antigen remains undetermined.

V shed 4 bases and J 2 bases; nucleotides not matched to a gene: 7. The CDR3 contains 16 residues. CDR1 and CDR2 from the germline V gene are SEHNR and FQNEAQ (reference sequence). From 5'RACE with constant-segment primers came TCR alpha and TCR beta cDNA libraries that carried sample barcodes and UMIs. TCRdb re-called the 5' RACE reads with MiXCR, one entry per CDR3 protein. The sample lists about half a million distinct CDR3 sequences, 15% to 20% occurring once. The source of this sequence is an adult woman who had mild COVID-19 (a few samples of this study predate the infection). Cell type and time point are not known. J is TRBJ1-1 and V is TRBV7-9, with TRBD1 matching over 10 bases. Material: PBMCs or a T cell subset sorted from them (not recorded which). CDR3 bases: TGTGCCAGCAGCTCCGGGACAGGGGTTGTAAACACTGAAGCTTTCTTT. This translates into CASSSGTGVVNTEAFF.